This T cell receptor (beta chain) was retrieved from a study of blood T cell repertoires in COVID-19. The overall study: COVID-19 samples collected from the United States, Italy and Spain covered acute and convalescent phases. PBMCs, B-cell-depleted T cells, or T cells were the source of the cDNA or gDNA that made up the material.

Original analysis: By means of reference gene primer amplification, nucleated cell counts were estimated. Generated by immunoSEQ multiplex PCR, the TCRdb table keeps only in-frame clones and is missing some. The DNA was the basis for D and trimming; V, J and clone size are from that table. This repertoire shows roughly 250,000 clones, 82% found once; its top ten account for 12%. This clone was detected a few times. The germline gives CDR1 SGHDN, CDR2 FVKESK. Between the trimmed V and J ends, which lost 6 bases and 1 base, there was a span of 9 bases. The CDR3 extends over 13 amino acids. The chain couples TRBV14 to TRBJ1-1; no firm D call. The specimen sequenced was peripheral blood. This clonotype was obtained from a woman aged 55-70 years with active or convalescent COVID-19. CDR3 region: CASSIGGNTEAFF. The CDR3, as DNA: TGTGCCAGCAGTATAGGCGGGAACACTGAAGCTTTCTTT.